Below, 21 T cell receptor beta chains from the same sample are listed, as sequenced in a study of Ad26.COV2.S vaccination and SARS-CoV-2 variants. The treatment is: 19 received Ad26.COV2.S at low or high dose, single or two shots; 5 received placebo; per-sample allocation not given. Sampling took place 63 days after the first vaccine or placebo injection. This table comes from immunoSEQ multiplex PCR, and its TCRdb copy is limited to in-frame clones, with some not included. The table shows about 330,000 clones, with about nine tenths occurring only once. The sample was peripheral blood, taken in a trial of Ad26.COV2.S vaccine versus placebo. These receptors were collected from a person aged 18-65 years who received the Ad26.COV2.S COVID-19 vaccine or a placebo.

This clone was counted only a few times. This chain uses TRBV18 with TRBJ2-7; 7 nucleotides agree with TRBD1. The ends lost 2 bases at V and 1 base at J; junction bases unmatched: 2. The CDR3 extends over 14 amino acids. Germline CDR1 reads KGHSH; CDR2 reads LQKENI. The CDR3 reads CASSPRQGSYEQYF. In nucleotides, the CDR3 is TGTGCCAGCTCACCAAGACAGGGTTCCTACGAGCAGTACTTC.

This clone was found once. The rearrangement links TRBV7-2 to TRBJ2-7; the match to TRBD2 covers 7 bases. This CDR3 has 16 amino acids. The germline gives CDR1 SGHTA, CDR2 FQGNSA. Losses at the gene ends were 3 bases for V and 0 bases for J; bases not matched to a gene: 8. The CDR3 DNA follows: TGTGCCAGCAGCTTTTTGAGCGGGGAGCTCTCCTACGAGCAGTACTTC. Residues: CASSFLSGELSYEQYF.

The gene calls are TRBV28 and TRBJ2-7, with D possibly being TRBD2 (5 bases). Germline CDR1 reads MDHEN; CDR2 reads SYDVKM. The CDR3 covers 12 residues. V shed 8 bases and J shed 6 bases, with 14 bases lying between them. CDR3 sequence (DNA): TGTGCCAGCTCCATGGGAGTAACCGAGCAGTACTTC. The encoded protein is CASSMGVTEQYF.

The gene calls are TRBV14 and TRBJ1-1; perhaps TRBD1 as D (5 bases). The V and J ends lost 4 bases and 8 bases respectively, with 14 bases between them. The length of the CDR3 is 13 residues. Germline CDR1 is SGHDN and CDR2 is FVKESK. The CDR3 region is CASSPWGTVEAFF. In DNA form, the CDR3 reads TGTGCCAGCAGCCCATGGGGGACGGTGGAAGCTTTCTTT. The full variable domain, rest sourced from reference TRBV14 and TRBJ1-1, is EAGVTQFPSHSVIEKGQTVTLRCDPISGHDNLYWYRRVMGKEIKFLLHFVKESKQDESGMPNNRFLAERTGGTYSTLKVQPAELEDSGVYFCASSPWGTVEAFFGQGTRLTVV.

To note about this clone: At the DNA level, this CDR3 is encoded by other sequences in the same sample as well. The gene calls are TRBV6-2 or TRBV6-3 and TRBJ2-2; no firm D call. CDR3 length: 12 residues. Trimming left V 2 bases short and J 4 bases short, with 2 bases between. CDR1 is MNHEY, CDR2 SVGEGT, per germline. The CDR3 loop is CASSYGTGELFF. The CDR3 DNA reads TGTGCCAGCAGTTACGGCACCGGGGAGCTGTTTTTT.

The chain employs TRBV6-5 and TRBJ1-1, with 8 bases identical to TRBD1. The CDR3 is 14 residues long. J was trimmed by 5 bases and V by 2 bases; bases with no gene match: 4. Germline assignment: CDR1 MNHEY and CDR2 SVGAGI. The CDR3 is CASSYGQGGTEAFF. Written as DNA, the CDR3 is TGTGCCAGCAGTTACGGACAGGGAGGAACTGAAGCTTTCTTT.

The rearrangement links TRBV9 to TRBJ2-3, with 12 bases aligning to TRBD2. This CDR3 spans 15 amino acids. Germline CDR1 and CDR2: SGDLS and YYNGEE. V shed 7 bases and J 5 bases; nucleotides not matched to a gene: 8. CDR3 region: CASSAGTSGQDTQYF. In nucleotides, the CDR3 is TGTGCCAGCTCCGCCGGGACTAGCGGGCAAGATACGCAGTATTTT.

The gene calls are TRBV10-3 and TRBJ2-3, with D tentatively TRBD2 (6 bases). V shed 3 bases and J shed 3 bases, with 13 bases lying between them. Germline V gives CDR1 ENHRY, CDR2 SYGVKD. The CDR3 sequence is 15 residues long. The CDR3 sequence: CAISDRTNPTDTQYF. CDR3 DNA: TGTGCCATCAGTGACCGGACTAACCCTACAGATACGCAGTATTTT.

The chain is built from TRBV30 and TRBJ2-1; 9 nucleotides match TRBD1. The CDR3 is 16 residues long. The junction had 8 bases not matched to a gene; V was cut back by 1 base and J by 4 bases. The V gene's germline CDR1 is GTSNPN and CDR2 SVGIG (reference sequence). CDR3 amino acids: CAWSGPGTGSYNEQFF. The CDR3 DNA is TGTGCCTGGAGTGGACCCGGGACAGGGAGTTACAATGAGCAGTTCTTC.

The rearrangement links TRBV5-6 to TRBJ1-2; no reliable D call. Germline V CDR1 and CDR2: SGHDT, YYEEEE. The CDR3 has 15 residues. V was pared by 0 bases and J by 4 bases, with 13 bases between. CDR3 loop: CASSLGTAETYGYTF. The CDR3, as DNA: TGTGCCAGCAGCTTGGGCACAGCGGAGACCTATGGCTACACCTTC.

The rearrangement joins TRBV5-6 to TRBJ2-7, with D maybe TRBD2 (8 bases). The CDR3 length is 19 residues. The V end was cut by 2 bases, the J end by 4 bases, with 28 bases between. Germline loops: CDR1 SGHDT, CDR2 YYEEEE. The CDR3 nucleotides read TGTGCCAGCAGCTTTGAGAAGCAACAGGGGCTGGCGGGGGGATACGAGCAGTACTTC. Protein product: CASSFEKQQGLAGGYEQYF.

The chain has TRBV7-9 and TRBJ2-7; TRBD1 matches at 7 bases. The CDR3 sequence is 13 residues long. J lost 5 bases, V lost 5 bases, and 6 bases had no gene match. Germline lookup yields CDR1 SEHNR and CDR2 FQNEAQ (reference sequence). CDR3 nucleotides: TGTGCCAGCAGCCCAAGGGGGCCCGACGAGCAGTACTTC. This codes for CASSPRGPDEQYF.

DNA of the CDR3: TGTGCCAGCAGTTACCGACCGTACACTGAAGCTTTCTTT. Amino acids: CASSYRPYTEAFF. V usage is TRBV6-2 or TRBV6-3 and J usage is TRBJ1-1; D call uncertain. There are 13 residues in the CDR3. The germline gives CDR1 MNHEY, CDR2 SVGEGT. The V and J ends lost 2 bases and 3 bases respectively, with 7 bases between them.

The chain employs TRBV3-1 (or the pseudogene TRBV3-2) and TRBJ2-2; D ambiguous. The V gene lost 0 bases and the J gene lost 2 bases, with 7 bases spanning the gap. Germline V gives CDR1 LGHDT, CDR2 YNNKEL (reference sequence). The CDR3 totals 15 residues. Here the CDR3 DNA reads TGTGCCAGCAGCCAAGAAAGGGCAAACACCGGGGAGCTGTTTTTT. Protein: CASSQERANTGELFF.

The gene calls are TRBV6-2 or TRBV6-3 and TRBJ1-2, with D perhaps TRBD1 (6 bases). CDR3 size: 14 residues. The V end was cut by 3 bases, the J end by 5 bases, with 13 bases between. The germline CDR1 and CDR2 sequences are MNHEY and SVGEGT. CDR3 sequence reads: CASSYGTGRYGYTF. The CDR3 DNA is TGTGCCAGCAGTTATGGAACAGGGCGGTATGGCTACACCTTC.

The V gene is TRBV12-3 or TRBV12-4, the J gene TRBJ1-1; D gene unclear. Deletions cut 7 bases from V and 5 bases from J, with 14 bases between. This CDR3 has 13 residues. Here the CDR3 reads CASTPQARTEAFF. The CDR3 DNA sequence: TGTGCCAGCACCCCCCAGGCTCGAACTGAAGCTTTCTTT.

The J gene is TRBJ2-5, the V gene TRBV7-9; unclear D gene. The CDR3 has 11 residues. V lost 4 bases, J lost 4 bases, and 4 bases lay in between. Germline V gene sequence: CDR1 SEHNR, CDR2 FQNEAQ (reference sequence). The CDR3 region is CASSSGETQYF. For the CDR3, the DNA is TGTGCCAGCAGCTCGGGAGAGACCCAGTACTTC.

This chain uses TRBV7-9 with TRBJ1-2; 8 bases fit TRBD1. CDR1 and CDR2 from the germline V gene are SEHNR and FQNEAQ (reference sequence). The junction had 6 bases not matched to a gene; V was cut back by 6 bases and J by 6 bases. The CDR3 sequence is 13 residues long. CDR3 in DNA: TGTGCCAGCAGTTCTTTGGGACAGGATGGCTACACCTTC. Protein sequence: CASSSLGQDGYTF.

This clone was observed once. The chain uses TRBV10-3 and TRBJ2-1, with 7 bases aligning to TRBD1. This CDR3 is 15 amino acids long. CDR1 is ENHRY and CDR2 is SYGVKD in the germline V gene. Losses at the gene ends were 10 bases for V and 0 bases for J; bases not matched to a gene: 9. The CDR3 is CATKRGQSSYNEQFF. The CDR3 nucleotides are TGTGCCACTAAGAGGGGGCAGAGCTCCTACAATGAGCAGTTCTTC.

The chain employs TRBV3-1 (or the pseudogene TRBV3-2) and TRBJ1-2; D gene unclear. Germline V CDR1 and CDR2: LGHDT, YNNKEL (reference sequence). Trimming took 3 bases from V and 6 from J, leaving 20 bases between them. This CDR3 has 16 residues. The CDR3 bases are TGTGCCAGCAGCCAGCTAATGACCCTGGGGAACGATGGCTACACCTTC. It translates to CASSQLMTLGNDGYTF.

The rearrangement uses TRBV3-1 (or the pseudogene TRBV3-2) and TRBJ2-5, with 9 bases aligning to TRBD2. This CDR3 is built from 21 residues. V shed 4 bases, J shed 2 bases, and the junction held 23 bases outside the gene matches. Germline CDR1 and CDR2: LGHDT and YNNKEL (reference sequence). As DNA, the CDR3 is TGTGCCAGCAGCCTACCTAAGGTCTGGCTAGCGGGACAATGGTGGCAAGAGACCCAGTACTTC. Encoded protein: CASSLPKVWLAGQWWQETQYF.